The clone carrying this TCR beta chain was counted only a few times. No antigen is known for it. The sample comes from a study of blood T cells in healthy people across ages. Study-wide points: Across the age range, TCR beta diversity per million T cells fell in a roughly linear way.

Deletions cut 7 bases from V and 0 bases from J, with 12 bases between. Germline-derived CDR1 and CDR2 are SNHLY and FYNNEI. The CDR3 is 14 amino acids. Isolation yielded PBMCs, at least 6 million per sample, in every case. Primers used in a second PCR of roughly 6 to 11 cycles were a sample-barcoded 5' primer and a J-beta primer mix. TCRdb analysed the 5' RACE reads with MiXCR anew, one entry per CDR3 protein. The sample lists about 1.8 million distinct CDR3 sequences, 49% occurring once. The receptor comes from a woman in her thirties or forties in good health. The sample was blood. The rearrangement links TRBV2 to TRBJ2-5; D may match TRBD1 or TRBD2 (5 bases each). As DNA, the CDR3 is TGTGCCAGCAATGGGGGTGTCTACCAAGAGACCCAGTACTTC. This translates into CASNGGVYQETQYF. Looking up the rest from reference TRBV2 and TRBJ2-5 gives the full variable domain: EPEVTQTPSHQVTQMGQEVILRCVPISNHLYFYWYRQILGQKVEFLVSFYNNEISEKSEIFDDQFSVERPDGSNFTLKIRSTKLEDSAMYFCASNGGVYQETQYFGPGTRLLVL.